This T cell receptor beta chain stems from a study of spatial heterogeneity in lung cancer. A distinct unique molecular identifier was carried by each TCR cDNA molecule. TCRdb processed the 5' RACE reads anew with MiXCR; each CDR3 protein has one entry. The sample records some 80,000 distinct CDR3 sequences, 8% being singletons. Time point defined: sample taken at primary tumor resection. Tumor, nontumor lung or frozen PBMC supplied whole RNA, sequenced without sorting. Trimming left V 2 bases short and J 4 bases short, with 5 bases between. The CDR3 covers 13 residues. There are many counts of this clonotype.

The genes are TRBV12-3 or TRBV12-4 and TRBJ2-2; D is undetermined. The receptor was isolated from a male donor with early-stage non-small cell lung cancer. The sequenced sample was PBMCs, obtained at surgery. CDR3 sequence (DNA): TGTGCCAGCAGTTTAAAGGGCACCGGGGAGCTGTTTTTT. Its protein product is CASSLKGTGELFF.